This T cell receptor beta chain was observed in a study of blood T cell repertoires in COVID-19 (dated by TCRdb to the early 2020s). Regarding the research as a whole: Samples covering the acute and convalescent phases of COVID-19 were provided by collaborators in the United States, Italy and Spain. The prospective study material was composed of cDNA or gDNA derived from T cells, B-cell-depleted T cells, or PBMCs. The dataset comprised deeply sampled blood TCRbeta repertoires from subjects exposed to, actively infected with, or recovered from COVID-19. The repertoires were made available in a free public database intended to serve as a resource for research on the immune response to SARS-CoV-2. The samples were drawn from two sources: the first 160 participants of the ongoing ImmuneRACE study, and 1,000 to 1,500 subjects contributed by 6 global collaborators. Nearly every sample came with metadata listing a de-identified subject ID, COVID-19 status, age in years and sex. Where available, HLA class I and class II types were taken from metadata supplied by the sample provider and were not determined by assay-based typing. Points the paper makes about the study in general: The amount of clinical and demographic metadata varied by source and participant and was provided uncurated.

In the case of this clone: The antigen this receptor binds is unknown. Within one base of it there is no much larger clone, and no base qualities were kept.

Via the germline V gene, CDR1 is LGHNT and CDR2 FRNRAP. The CDR3, cysteine through phenylalanine, is 15 amino acids long. Solely the CDR3 DNA is kept, with 45 bases framed from the first base. At the junction V is shortened by 5 bases and J by 0 bases, with 12 bases in between. A second Seattle source provided samples from volunteer blood donors who had recovered from COVID-19. Each collaborating institution followed its own protocols to collect whole blood in K2EDTA tubes. Collaborator samples were shipped for TCRbeta analysis as frozen whole blood, isolated PBMCs, or DNA extracted from either sample type. TCRbeta CDR3 regions were amplified from genomic DNA using the immunoSEQ Assay, a bias-controlled multiplex PCR. Per the original workflow: Within the assay, amplification of reference gene primers was used to estimate how many nucleated cells each sample contained. To quantify the absolute abundance of each unique TCRbeta CDR3 rearrangement, sequence reads were collapsed and filtered. Productive Simpson clonality was computed per sample as the square root of Simpson's diversity index over productive rearrangements. Imported from immuneACCESS, the table was reduced by TCRdb to in-frame sequences with V and J called. These copies leave out some clones; in studies compared against another copy, an unresolved V gene accounts for under half, and the cause of the remainder is not known. That table is the source of V, J and clone size, and D and trimming were worked out from the DNA. This sample comprises a few hundred thousand clones, more than 65% of them detected only once. Of the sample, around 1.5% is held by the ten largest clones.

This receptor was taken from a woman aged 40 to 50 who had recovered from COVID-19. Sequenced input: peripheral blood. The receptor chain draws on TRBV12-5 and TRBJ2-3; TRBD2 could be the D gene, as 6 bases match. The CDR3 is CASGGGLVSTDTQYF. The sequenced DNA: TGTGCTAGTGGTGGGGGACTGGTGAGCACAGATACGCAGTATTTT.